This T cell receptor beta chain stems from a study of Ad26.COV2.S vaccination and SARS-CoV-2 variants. General study findings and limits: Vaccinees and placebo recipients showed similar non-spike TCR breadth.

Repertoires were generated with immunoSEQ multiplex PCR, while TCRdb's copy carries only in-frame clones and drops some. This table holds some 340,000 clones, 86% found once. Treatment reported: roughly 18 received Ad26.COV2.S at low or high dose, single or two shots; 5 received placebo; per-sample allocation not given. The samples were gathered on day 63 after the first injection of vaccine or placebo. In the vaccine, an Ad26 vector expressed the SARS-CoV-2 spike of the Wuhan strain. With regard to this clone: Its antigen remains unknown.

The clonotype originates from a person between 18 and 65 years old who received the Ad26.COV2.S COVID-19 vaccine or a placebo. Here the sequenced sample was peripheral blood, taken in a trial of Ad26.COV2.S vaccine versus placebo.

In nucleotides, the CDR3 is TGTGCCAGCAGCTCAAGAGGTGTGGGACAGGGGGCTCGAGAGACCCAGTACTTC. Translating gives CASSSRGVGQGARETQYF. The chain recombines TRBV7-9 with TRBJ2-5, with 12 bases that match TRBD1. The germline CDR1 and CDR2 sequences are SEHNR and FQNEAQ (reference sequence). CDR3 size: 18 residues. The V and J ends lost 4 bases and 4 bases, in that order; junction bases with no gene match: 13.